The clone carrying this TCR beta chain was seen at least ten times. Antigen specificity is unknown. The sample is drawn from a study of response to subunit inactivated influenza vaccine. Findings of the study overall: Researchers suggested that each seasonal influenza vaccination recruits few new T cells.

The CDR3 covers 16 residues. V trimming: 4 bases; J trimming: 4 bases; junction bases outside the gene matches: 4. TCRdb redid the calling of the RT-PCR reads with MiXCR, one entry per CDR3 protein. The sample holds around 480,000 distinct CDR3 sequences, approximately 15% seen once. The source material was CD4+ T cells sorted from PBMCs, sampled roughly 24 months after vaccination. The chain couples TRBV12-3 or TRBV12-4 to TRBJ2-1; the match to TRBD2 covers 13 bases. This receptor was taken from a man between 50 and 70 years old who received an inactivated influenza vaccine. CDR3: CASSSQGLAGYNEQFF. The CDR3 region has the DNA TGTGCCAGCAGTTCACAGGGACTAGCGGGATACAATGAGCAGTTCTTC.